This T cell receptor beta chain was found in a study of vaccination effects on CD4 cells after COVID-19. The germline V gene encodes CDR1 LGHNT and CDR2 FRNRAP. The CDR3 has 12 residues. Trimming shortened V by 4 bases and J by 6 bases, and 9 bases separated the two germline ends. The data were produced by immunoSEQ multiplex PCR, yet TCRdb's version contains in-frame clones alone and is incomplete. The sample carries 40,000 to 55,000 clones, around 76% recorded once. Around day 10 of culture, CD4+ T cells were separated out. Half the medium was swapped for IL-2 medium on days 3 and 7. Remarks on this clone: Its antigen is not identified.

The input for sequencing was CD4+ T cells from PBMCs cultured without peptide, taken before COVID-19 vaccination. This receptor was taken from a human donor who had a prior SARS-CoV-2 infection. The chain employs TRBV12-5 and TRBJ1-2, with D unclear. The CDR3 region is CASGSRADGYTF. CDR3 sequence (DNA): TGTGCTAGTGGTTCGAGGGCCGATGGCTACACCTTC.